The clone carrying this TCR beta chain was recorded only once. This sample was included in a study of blood T cell repertoires in COVID-19. Germline V lookup: CDR1 MNHEY, CDR2 SVGEGT. CDR3 length: 15 amino acids. Unmatched junction bases numbered 8, after V lost 2 bases and J lost 7 bases. Some clones are missing from TCRdb's copy, which holds only in-frame ones; the method was immunoSEQ multiplex PCR. The data hold approximately 150,000 clones, with about 86% observed a single time. This chain uses TRBV6-2 or TRBV6-3 with TRBJ1-5; 7 positions match TRBD1. This clonotype was obtained from a man between 65 and 79 years old with active or convalescent COVID-19. Sequencing input: peripheral blood. The CDR3 reads CASSYVQGVRQPQHF. CDR3 bases: TGTGCCAGCAGTTACGTCCAGGGGGTTCGACAGCCCCAGCATTTT.